This T cell receptor (beta chain) was documented in a study of T-cell reconstitution after alpha-beta-depleted transplantation in children. Points from the study as a whole: When one year had passed after transplant, most T-cell counts and diversity came from newly produced T cells. Alpha-beta T cells present about two months after transplant were reported to originate from several hundred expanded graft clones.

Unique molecular identifiers were incorporated into the prepared TCRbeta library. Each CDR3 protein gets one entry after TCRdb re-called the PCR reads with MiXCR. In the table there are 450,000 to 600,000 distinct CDR3 sequences, 10% to 13% of which are singletons. The CDR3 is 14 amino acids. The germline V gene encodes CDR1 DFQATT and CDR2 SNEGSKA (reference sequence). Trimming pared 3 bases from V and 1 base from J, leaving 12 bases between. This clonotype was recorded at least ten times. Antigen specificity is unknown. The chain uses TRBV20-1 and TRBJ2-5, with no clear D. This clonotype was obtained from a child aged 2 to 10 with inherited bone marrow failure, due to receive a stem cell transplant. Specimen: PBMCs, collected before TCRalphabeta/CD19-depleted stem cell transplant. Written as DNA, the CDR3 is TGCAGTGCTAGTGGCGGCTTACTCCAAGAGACCCAGTACTTC. Translation: CSASGGLLQETQYF.